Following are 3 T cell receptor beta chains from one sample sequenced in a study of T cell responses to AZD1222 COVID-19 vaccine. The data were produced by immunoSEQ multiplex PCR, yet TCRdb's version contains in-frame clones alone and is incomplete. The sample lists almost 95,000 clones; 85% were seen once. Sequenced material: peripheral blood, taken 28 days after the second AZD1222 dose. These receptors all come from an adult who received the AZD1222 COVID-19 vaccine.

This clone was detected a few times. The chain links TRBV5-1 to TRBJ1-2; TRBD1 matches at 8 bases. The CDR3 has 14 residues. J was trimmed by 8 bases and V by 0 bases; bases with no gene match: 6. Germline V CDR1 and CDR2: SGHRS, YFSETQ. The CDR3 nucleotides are TGCGCCAGCAGCTTGGCCGCACAGGGGGGAGGCTACACCTTC. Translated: CASSLAAQGGGYTF.

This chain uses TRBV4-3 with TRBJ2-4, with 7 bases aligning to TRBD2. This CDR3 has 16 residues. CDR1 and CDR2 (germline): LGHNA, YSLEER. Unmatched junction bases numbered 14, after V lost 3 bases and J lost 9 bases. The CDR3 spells CASSHGGGSVNRIQYF. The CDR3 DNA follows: TGCGCCAGCAGCCATGGCGGGGGTTCCGTAAATCGCATTCAGTACTTC.

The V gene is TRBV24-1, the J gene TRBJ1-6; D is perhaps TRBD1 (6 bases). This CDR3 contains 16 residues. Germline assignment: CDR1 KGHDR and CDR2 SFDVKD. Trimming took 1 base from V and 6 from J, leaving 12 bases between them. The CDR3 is CATSDLFRGANSPLHF. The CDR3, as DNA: TGTGCCACCAGTGATTTATTCAGGGGAGCTAATTCACCCCTCCACTTT.